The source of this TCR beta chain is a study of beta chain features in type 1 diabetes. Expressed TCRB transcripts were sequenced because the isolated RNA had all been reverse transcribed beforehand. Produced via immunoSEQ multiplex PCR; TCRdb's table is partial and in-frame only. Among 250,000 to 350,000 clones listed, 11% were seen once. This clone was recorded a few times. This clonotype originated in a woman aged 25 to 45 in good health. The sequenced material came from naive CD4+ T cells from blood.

Here the CDR3 DNA reads TGTGCCAGCCGACCGACAGGGACGGGGTCCTACGAGCAGTACTTC. Translated: CASRPTGTGSYEQYF. J is TRBJ2-7 and V is TRBV28; 7 bases map to TRBD1. After removal of 8 bases from V and 1 base from J, the junction contained 11 bases not matched to a gene. The CDR3 is 15 residues long. Per germline, CDR1 MDHEN and CDR2 SYDVKM.